This T cell receptor (beta chain) was sequenced during a study of OX40 agonist ivuxolimab in advanced cancers. Study summary: Males comprised over 80% of the group, whose mean age was approximately 60 years (range about 20 to 90).

The study sampled blood at baseline, cycle 4 day 1, and cycle 7 day 1. The assay was immunoSEQ multiplex PCR, and TCRdb's table has in-frame clones only and misses some. The sample records tens of thousands of clones, around 87% being singletons. The germline V and J ends were trimmed by 3 bases and 3 bases, with 15 bases remaining between them. The CDR3 sequence is 16 residues long. Germline CDR1 ENHRY, CDR2 SYGVKD. The specimen comprised CD4+ or CD8+ T cells sorted from blood, sampled in a trial of the OX40 agonist ivuxolimab. V usage is TRBV10-3 and J usage is TRBJ2-1; TRBD1 is a possible D gene (6 bases). The TCR sequence derives from an adult with an advanced solid tumor such as melanoma, head and neck, liver or kidney cancer. The chain's CDR3 is CAISDTLQGNYNEQFF. For the CDR3, the DNA is TGTGCCATCAGTGACACCTTACAGGGTAACTACAATGAGCAGTTCTTC.